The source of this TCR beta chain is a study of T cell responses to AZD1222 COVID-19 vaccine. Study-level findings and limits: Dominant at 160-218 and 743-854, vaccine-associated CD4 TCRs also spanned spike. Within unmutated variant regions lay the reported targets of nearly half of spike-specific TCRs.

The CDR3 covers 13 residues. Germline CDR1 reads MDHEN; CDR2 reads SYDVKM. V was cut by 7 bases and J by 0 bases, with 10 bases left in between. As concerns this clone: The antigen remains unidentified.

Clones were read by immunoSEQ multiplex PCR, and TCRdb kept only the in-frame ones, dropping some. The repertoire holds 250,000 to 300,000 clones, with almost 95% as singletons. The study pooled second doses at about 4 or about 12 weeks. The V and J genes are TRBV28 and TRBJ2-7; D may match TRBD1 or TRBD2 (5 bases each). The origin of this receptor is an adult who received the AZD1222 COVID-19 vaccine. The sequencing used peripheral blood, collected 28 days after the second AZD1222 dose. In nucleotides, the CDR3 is TGTGCCAGCACCACGGGGACCTCCTACGAGCAGTACTTC. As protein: CASTTGTSYEQYF. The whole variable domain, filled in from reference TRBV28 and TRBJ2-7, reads DVKVTQSSRYLVKRTGEKVFLECVQDMDHENMFWYRQDPGLGLRLIYFSYDVKMKEKGDIPEGYSVSREKKERFSLILESASTNQTSMYLCASTTGTSYEQYFGPGTRLTVT.